The next 5 T cell receptor beta chains were all read from a single sample in a study of PD-1 blockade in classical Hodgkin lymphoma (dated by TCRdb to 2020 to 2022). The time point label of this sample denotes: cycle 4 day 1 (C4D1), after five to seven weeks of nivolumab. Every trial patient had relapsed following autologous stem cell transplantation, and prior brentuximab vedotin exposure was what differed among cohorts A, B and C. The method was the immunoSEQ multiplex PCR assay. Not all clones reach the TCRdb copy of this immuneACCESS table, which keeps in-frame sequences only. Checked studies attribute under half of the gap to unresolved V genes and leave the rest unexplained. In this sample the table shows 50,000 or so clones, 85% to 90% of which occur a single time. Jointly, the top ten make up over 11% of the sample. The sequences come from peripheral blood mononuclear cells (PBMCs), collected before the fourth cycle of nivolumab. These receptors were obtained from a human donor with classical Hodgkin lymphoma.

The chain joins TRBV7-9 to TRBJ2-7; 16 bases fit TRBD2. The CDR3 is 17 residues long. Per germline, CDR1 SEHNR and CDR2 FQNEAQ (reference sequence). The V and J ends lost 5 bases and 6 bases, in that order; junction bases with no gene match: 10. The DNA of the CDR3 is TGTGCCAGCAGCCCCCCGGGACTAGCGGGAGGGGCGGGCGAGCAGTACTTC. Translating it yields CASSPPGLAGGAGEQYF.

The chain employs TRBV19 and TRBJ2-1; tentatively, D is TRBD2 (5 bases). The germline gives CDR1 LNHDA, CDR2 SQIVND (reference sequence). Deletions cut 3 bases from V and 7 bases from J, with 7 bases between. The length of the CDR3 is 12 residues. The CDR3 protein is CASSIEGNEQFF. The CDR3 bases are TGTGCCAGTAGTATTGAGGGAAATGAGCAGTTCTTC.

J is TRBJ2-3 and V is TRBV2, with 11 bases matching TRBD2. Germline V lookup: CDR1 SNHLY, CDR2 FYNNEI. The ends lost 6 bases at V and 3 bases at J; junction bases unmatched: 14. This CDR3 comprises 18 residues. The CDR3 sequence: CASSRSSGRSPTTDTQYF. The CDR3 DNA reads as TGTGCCAGCAGCCGATCTAGCGGGAGGAGCCCGACAACAGATACGCAGTATTTT. Using reference TRBV2 and TRBJ2-3 for the parts outside the CDR3, the full variable domain is EPEVTQTPSHQVTQMGQEVILRCVPISNHLYFYWYRQILGQKVEFLVSFYNNEISEKSEIFDDQFSVERPDGSNFTLKIRSTKLEDSAMYFCASSRSSGRSPTTDTQYFGPGTRLTVL.

The rearrangement links TRBV27 to TRBJ2-2; D is uncertain. CDR1 is MNHEY, CDR2 SMNVEV, per germline (reference sequence). The CDR3 spans 15 residues. V shed 3 bases and J shed 2 bases, with 10 bases lying between them. The CDR3 DNA reads TGTGCCAGCAGTTTCAGGACCGGTAACACCGGGGAGCTGTTTTTT. Amino acid sequence: CASSFRTGNTGELFF.

A word on this clone: This CDR3 is also generated by other DNA sequences in the sample. The rearrangement joins TRBV9 to TRBJ2-2, with D hard to call. Germline V gives CDR1 SGDLS, CDR2 YYNGEE. The CDR3 has 13 amino acids. Deletions cut 3 bases from V and 2 bases from J, with 5 bases between. The chain's CDR3 is CASSGLNTGELFF. CDR3 coding DNA: TGTGCCAGCAGCGGACTCAACACCGGGGAGCTGTTTTTT. Variable domain in full (rest from reference TRBV9 and TRBJ2-2): DSGVTQTPKHLITATGQRVTLRCSPRSGDLSVYWYQQSLDQGLQFLIQYYNGEERAKGNILERFSAQQFPDLHSELNLSSLELGDSALYFCASSGLNTGELFFGEGSRLTVL.